This TCR beta chain stems from a study of identical twins. TCRdb used MiXCR to reprocess the 5' RACE reads, holding one entry per CDR3 protein. The data show approximately 620,000 distinct CDR3 sequences, 8% to 9% seen once. The CDR3 runs to 17 residues. Germline CDR1 reads DFQATT; CDR2 reads SNEGSKA (reference sequence). Trimming took 2 bases from V and 2 from J; bases not matched to a gene: 13. The sample was also linked to a second study, of yellow fever vaccine responses in identical twins.

The V and J genes are TRBV20-1 and TRBJ2-3, with 7 nucleotides matching TRBD2. This clonotype originated in a woman between 18 and 29 years old in good health. The sample comprised PBMCs. CDR3 in amino acids: CSARPDLGEGSTDTQYF. The CDR3 DNA reads TGCAGTGCTAGACCGGACTTGGGGGAGGGATCCACAGATACGCAGTATTTT.